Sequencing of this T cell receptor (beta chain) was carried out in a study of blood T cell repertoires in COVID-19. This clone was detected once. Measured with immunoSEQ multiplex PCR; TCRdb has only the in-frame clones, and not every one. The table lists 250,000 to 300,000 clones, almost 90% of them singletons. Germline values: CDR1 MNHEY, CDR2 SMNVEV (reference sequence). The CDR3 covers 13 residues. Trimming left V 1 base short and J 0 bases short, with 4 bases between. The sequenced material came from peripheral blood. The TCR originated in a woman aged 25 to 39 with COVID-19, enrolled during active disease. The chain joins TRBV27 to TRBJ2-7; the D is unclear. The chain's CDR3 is CASSLYRSYEQYF. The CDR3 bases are TGTGCCAGCAGTTTATATCGCTCCTACGAGCAGTACTTC.